Shown below are 21 T cell receptor beta chains from a single sample sequenced in a study of patients and donors after allogeneic stem cell transplantation (dated by TCRdb to the early 2020s). The library relied on RT-PCR. Sequencing relied on a NextSeq 550. TCRdb took the public reads, trimmed them with fastp at Q25, ran MiXCR for clone calling and kept in-frame beta chains. All rows with the same CDR3 protein become a single entry with the most common DNA and genes. For this sample there are roughly 940,000 distinct CDR3 sequences; about a sixth appear just once. Around 5.5% of the sample is held by the ten biggest clonotypes. The sequencing sample was made of blood, either unsorted or a sorted T cell fraction (not recorded which). The receptors here all came from a human donor who was either an allogeneic HSCT recipient or a stem cell or donor lymphocyte infusion donor (not recorded which). It is not recorded whose cells these are; they may come from a transplant donor.

This clonotype was counted a few times. The V and J genes are TRBV27 and TRBJ1-6; no definite D call. The CDR3 totals 12 residues. The V end was cut by 1 base, the J end by 12 bases, with 7 bases between. CDR1 and CDR2 from the germline V gene are MNHEY and SMNVEV (reference sequence). CDR3: CASSLYGLPLHF. The CDR3 DNA reads TGTGCCAGCAGTTTATACGGGCTACCCCTCCACTTT.

In the case of this clonotype: An end of the junction differs from the germline gene, which may be a read error. V and J are TRBV7-7 and TRBJ2-5, with 9 bases lining up with TRBD1. CDR1 is SSHAT and CDR2 is FNYEAQ in the germline V gene (reference sequence). The CDR3 totals 14 residues. The CDR3 reads CASSLGQGTETQYF. The CDR3 region has the DNA TGTGCTAGCAGCCTTGGACAGGGGACAGAGACCCAGTACTTC.

This rearrangement joins TRBV24-1 to TRBJ1-1, with D perhaps matching TRBD1 (6 bases). CDR3 length equals 13 residues. Trimming shortened V by 4 bases and J by 6 bases, and 11 bases separated the two germline ends. Per the germline V gene, CDR1 is KGHDR and CDR2 is SFDVKD. CDR3 protein: CATSDPDSPEAFF. The CDR3 DNA reads TGTGCCACCAGTGACCCGGACAGTCCTGAAGCTTTCTTT.

This clonotype came up a few times. V and J are TRBV3-1 and TRBJ2-2, with TRBD1 matching 8 bases. Germline V gives CDR1 LGHDT, CDR2 YNNKEL (reference sequence). The CDR3 has 16 residues. V shed 4 bases and J 3 bases; nucleotides not matched to a gene: 7. This chain's CDR3 is CASSPLDRAHTGELFF. In DNA, the CDR3 is TGTGCCAGCAGCCCACTGGACAGGGCGCACACCGGGGAGCTGTTTTTT.

J is TRBJ2-1 and V is TRBV27, with 8 bases fitting TRBD2. The V gene end was trimmed by 6 bases and the J gene end by 9 bases; junction bases not matched to a gene: 10. Looked up from germline, CDR1 is MNHEY and CDR2 is SMNVEV (reference sequence). The CDR3 has 14 amino acids. The CDR3 spells CASRPGLDLIEQFF. The CDR3 DNA follows: TGTGCCAGCAGACCGGGACTAGATTTGATTGAGCAGTTCTTC.

This clonotype was observed many times. The chain links TRBV11-2 to TRBJ1-6, with a possible D match to TRBD1 (5 bases). The V end was cut by 1 base, the J end by 9 bases, with 7 bases between. Germline CDR1 reads SGHAT; CDR2 reads FQNNGV. This CDR3 spans 13 amino acids. CDR3 sequence: CASSLGRASPLHF. In DNA, the CDR3 is TGTGCCAGCAGCTTAGGCAGGGCTTCACCCCTCCACTTT.

This clonotype has at least ten counts. The rearrangement links TRBV15 to TRBJ2-2; TRBD2 is a possible D gene (6 bases). The germline CDR1 and CDR2 sequences are LNHNV and YYDKDF (reference sequence). The CDR3 sequence is 14 residues long. Trimming pared 3 bases from V and 6 bases from J, leaving 11 bases between. The CDR3 region has the DNA TGTGCCACCAGCAGGGGACTCGACCCCGGGGAGCTGTTTTTT. Amino acids: CATSRGLDPGELFF.

The chain combines TRBV7-6 with TRBJ1-4; 7 nucleotides line up with TRBD1. From germline, CDR1 is SGHVS and CDR2 FNYEAQ. The CDR3 contains 15 residues. The J segment lost 5 bases and the V segment lost 2 bases, leaving 5 bases of the junction unmatched. In DNA, the CDR3 is TGTGCCAGCAGCTTACAGACAGGGACGAATGAAAAACTGTTTTTT. Its translation is CASSLQTGTNEKLFF.

This clonotype was seen only once. The chain is built from TRBV2 and TRBJ2-7; TRBD2 is a possible D gene (5 bases). Trimming shortened V by 6 bases and J by 7 bases, and 13 bases separated the two germline ends. The CDR3 is made up of 12 amino acids. Germline values: CDR1 SNHLY, CDR2 FYNNEI. The CDR3 loop is CASRDGVVEQYF. The CDR3 DNA reads as TGTGCCAGCAGGGACGGGGTGGTTGAGCAGTACTTC.

There are many counts of this clonotype. The V call is TRBV6-5, the J call TRBJ2-7; the D gene is possibly TRBD1 (6 bases). The V end lost 6 bases, the J end lost 5 bases, and 8 bases lay between the germline ends. The CDR3 is made up of 11 amino acids. CDR1 and CDR2 (germline): MNHEY, SVGAGI. CDR3 sequence reads: CASSRGHEQYF. In DNA form, the CDR3 reads TGTGCCAGCAGCAGGGGCCACGAGCAGTACTTC.

This clonotype was seen only a few times. This chain joins TRBV29-1 and TRBJ1-1; 7 nucleotides line up with TRBD1. CDR3 length equals 12 residues. Germline loops: CDR1 SQVTM, CDR2 ANQGSEA. The V gene end was trimmed by 7 bases and the J gene end by 11 bases; junction bases not matched to a gene: 13. This CDR3 is CSGETGNEKAFF. The CDR3 DNA reads as TGCAGCGGGGAGACAGGGAATGAGAAGGCTTTCTTT.

The J gene is TRBJ2-4, the V gene TRBV6-5; possibly TRBD2 for D (6 bases). Trimming left V 4 bases short and J 0 bases short, with 10 bases between. The CDR3 runs 15 residues. Per the germline V gene, CDR1 is MNHEY and CDR2 is SVGAGI. CDR3 coding DNA: TGTGCCAGCAGTTCCCCGGGGGTAGCCAAAAACATTCAGTACTTC. It codes for CASSSPGVAKNIQYF.

The CDR3 region has the DNA TGTGCCTGTAGCCGGGGGAATGAGCAGTTCTTC. The encoded protein is CACSRGNEQFF. The gene calls are TRBV6-5 and TRBJ2-1; the D gene is possibly TRBD2 (6 bases). Trimming removed 11 bases from V and 7 bases from J, with 12 bases in between. The CDR3 is made up of 11 amino acids. Germline lookup yields CDR1 MNHEY and CDR2 SVGAGI.

In its sample, this clonotype was seen a few times. The chain links TRBV29-1 to TRBJ1-2; 7 positions agree with TRBD1. Germline CDR1 SQVTM, CDR2 ANQGSEA. Losses at the gene ends were 6 bases for V and 4 bases for J; bases not matched to a gene: 20. This CDR3 has 17 residues. The CDR3 coding sequence is TGCAGCGTAACGTTAAGAGCTTCAGGGGGTAGAGGCTATGGCTACACCTTC. Protein: CSVTLRASGGRGYGYTF.

The chain couples TRBV5-1 to TRBJ2-5, with 11 positions matching TRBD2. The CDR3 totals 17 residues. Germline-derived CDR1 and CDR2 are SGHRS and YFSETQ. The ends lost 0 bases at V and 2 bases at J; junction bases unmatched: 6. The CDR3 region is CASSLALAGAVQETQYF. CDR3 DNA: TGCGCCAGCAGCTTGGCACTAGCGGGAGCCGTTCAAGAGACCCAGTACTTC.

The genes are TRBV5-4 and TRBJ2-2; 11 bases are a match to TRBD2. The V and J ends lost 0 bases and 0 bases, in that order; junction bases with no gene match: 10. CDR1 is SGHNT, CDR2 YYREEE, per germline (reference sequence). The CDR3 has 20 amino acids. The CDR3 sequence: CASSLVGRKGLAANTGELFF. The CDR3 region has the DNA TGTGCCAGCAGCTTGGTCGGCCGGAAGGGACTAGCGGCGAACACCGGGGAGCTGTTTTTT.

The chain carries TRBV7-6 and TRBJ2-3; D uncertain. With 7 bases removed from V and 6 bases from J, the gap between germline ends came to 11 bases. The length of the CDR3 is 12 residues. CDR1 and CDR2 (germline): SGHVS, FNYEAQ. CDR3 sequence: CASTHQPDTQYF. CDR3 nucleotides: TGTGCCAGCACCCATCAACCGGATACGCAGTATTTT.

The chain uses TRBV27 and TRBJ1-2, with 9 bases aligning to TRBD1. CDR1 is MNHEY and CDR2 is SMNVEV in the germline V gene (reference sequence). The CDR3 consists of 14 residues. V dropped 5 bases and J dropped 5; count of bases not matched to a gene: 6. The CDR3 protein is CASSISGTGYGYTF. CDR3 in DNA: TGTGCCAGCAGTATCTCCGGGACAGGGTATGGCTACACCTTC.

This sequence joins TRBV30 and TRBJ2-7; D possibly uses TRBD1 or TRBD2 (5 bases each). The CDR3 runs to 13 residues. The V end was cut by 4 bases, the J end by 3 bases, with 13 bases between. Per germline, CDR1 GTSNPN and CDR2 SVGIG (reference sequence). CDR3 DNA sequence: TGTGCCTGGACCCGAGGGGTGATCTACGAGCAGTACTTC. This sequence encodes CAWTRGVIYEQYF.

This clonotype was counted between two and nine times. The gene calls are TRBV5-6 and TRBJ2-3; TRBD2 aligns across 13 bases. Germline V gene lookup returns CDR1 SGHDT and CDR2 YYEEEE. CDR3 length: 16 amino acids. The ends lost 0 bases at V and 9 bases at J; junction bases unmatched: 7. The CDR3 DNA reads TGTGCCAGCAGCTTGGGTCCGGGACTAGCGGGGAACACGCAGTATTTT. This codes for CASSLGPGLAGNTQYF.

This CDR3 reads CASSYPGGIQYF. In DNA, the CDR3 is TGTGCCAGCAGTTACCCGGGAGGAATTCAGTACTTC. The rearrangement links TRBV6-2 or TRBV6-3 to TRBJ2-4, with 7 bases fitting TRBD2. The trim removed 2 bases at V and 10 bases at J, leaving 2 bases unmatched. Germline CDR1 is MNHEY and CDR2 is SVGEGT. The CDR3 consists of 12 residues.